This T cell receptor beta chain is from a study of cytomegalovirus exposure and HLA in healthy donors. Researchers ran the PCR with 60 Vbeta and 13 Jbeta primers. The data were produced by immunoSEQ multiplex PCR, yet TCRdb's version contains in-frame clones alone and is incomplete. The profile shows about 150,000 clones, more than 70% of them singletons. The V end was cut by 5 bases, the J end by 2 bases, with 11 bases between. Germline CDR1 reads SGHRS; CDR2 reads YFSETQ. The CDR3 loop spans 14 amino acids. The TCR originated in a man between 18 and 35 years old in good health and CMV-seropositive. The V call is TRBV5-1, the J call TRBJ2-1; a weak D match, TRBD2 (6 bases). The material sequenced was PBMCs. The CDR3 region is CASSVAETYNEQFF. DNA of the CDR3: TGCGCCAGCAGTGTAGCGGAGACCTACAATGAGCAGTTCTTC.